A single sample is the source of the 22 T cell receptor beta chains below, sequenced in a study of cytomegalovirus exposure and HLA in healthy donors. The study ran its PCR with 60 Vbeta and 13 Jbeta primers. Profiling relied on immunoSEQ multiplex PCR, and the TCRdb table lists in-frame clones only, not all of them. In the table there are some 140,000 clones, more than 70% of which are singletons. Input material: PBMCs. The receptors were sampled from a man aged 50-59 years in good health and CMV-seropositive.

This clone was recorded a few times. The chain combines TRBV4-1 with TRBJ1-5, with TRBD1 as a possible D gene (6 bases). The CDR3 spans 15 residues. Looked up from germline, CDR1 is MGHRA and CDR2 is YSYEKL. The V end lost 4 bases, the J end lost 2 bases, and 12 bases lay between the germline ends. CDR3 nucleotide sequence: TGCGCCAGCAGCCCTGGGGACACGGGCAATCAGCCCCAGCATTTT. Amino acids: CASSPGDTGNQPQHF.

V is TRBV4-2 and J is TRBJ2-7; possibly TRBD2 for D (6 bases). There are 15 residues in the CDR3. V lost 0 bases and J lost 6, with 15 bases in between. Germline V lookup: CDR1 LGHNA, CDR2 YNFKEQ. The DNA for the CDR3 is TGTGCCAGCAGCCAAGATGTCCGGCAGGGAGGCGAGCAGTACTTC. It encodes CASSQDVRQGGEQYF.

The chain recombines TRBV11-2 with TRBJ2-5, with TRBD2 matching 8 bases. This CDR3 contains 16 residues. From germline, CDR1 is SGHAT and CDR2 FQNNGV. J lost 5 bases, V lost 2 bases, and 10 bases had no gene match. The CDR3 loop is CASSLRTSRGTETQYF. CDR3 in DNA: TGTGCCAGCAGCTTAAGGACTAGCCGGGGCACGGAGACCCAGTACTTC.

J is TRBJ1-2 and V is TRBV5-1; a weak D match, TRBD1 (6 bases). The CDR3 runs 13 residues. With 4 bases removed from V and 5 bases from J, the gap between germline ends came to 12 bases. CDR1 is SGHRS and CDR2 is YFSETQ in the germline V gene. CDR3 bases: TGCGCCAGCAGCCCCTCGACAGGATATGGCTACACCTTC. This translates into CASSPSTGYGYTF.

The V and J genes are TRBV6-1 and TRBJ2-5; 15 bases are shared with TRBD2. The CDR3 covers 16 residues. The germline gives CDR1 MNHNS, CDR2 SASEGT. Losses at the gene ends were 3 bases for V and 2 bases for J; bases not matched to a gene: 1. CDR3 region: CASSEGLAGGQETQYF. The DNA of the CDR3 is TGTGCCAGCAGTGAGGGACTAGCGGGGGGTCAAGAGACCCAGTACTTC.

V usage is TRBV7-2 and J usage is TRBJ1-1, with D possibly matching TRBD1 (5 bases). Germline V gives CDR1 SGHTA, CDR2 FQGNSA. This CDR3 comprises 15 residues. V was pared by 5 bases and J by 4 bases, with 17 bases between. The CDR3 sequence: CASSPGGGVGTEAFF. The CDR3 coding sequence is TGTGCCAGCAGCCCGGGGGGGGGAGTAGGCACTGAAGCTTTCTTT.

The CDR3 DNA sequence: TGTGCCAGCAGCTTGGCTAGCGGGAGTCCTTCCTACGAGCAGTACTTC. Its protein product is CASSLASGSPSYEQYF. The chain employs TRBV5-5 and TRBJ2-7, with TRBD2 identical over 10 bases. After removal of 0 bases from V and 1 base from J, the junction contained 4 bases not matched to a gene. The CDR3 extends over 16 amino acids. Germline loops: CDR1 SGHKS, CDR2 YYEKEE (reference sequence).

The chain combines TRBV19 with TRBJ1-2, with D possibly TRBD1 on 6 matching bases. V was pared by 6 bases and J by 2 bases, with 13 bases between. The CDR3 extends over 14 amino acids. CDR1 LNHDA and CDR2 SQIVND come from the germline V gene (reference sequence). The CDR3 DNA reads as TGTGCCAGTAGGACAGGCTCCGTAAACTATGGCTACACCTTC. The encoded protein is CASRTGSVNYGYTF.

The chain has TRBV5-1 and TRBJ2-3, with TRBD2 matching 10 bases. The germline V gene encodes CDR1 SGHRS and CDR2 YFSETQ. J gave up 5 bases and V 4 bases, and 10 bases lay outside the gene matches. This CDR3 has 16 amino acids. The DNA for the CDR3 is TGCGCCAGCAGCCCTTACTCAGCGGGGGGGCAAGATACGCAGTATTTT. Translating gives CASSPYSAGGQDTQYF.

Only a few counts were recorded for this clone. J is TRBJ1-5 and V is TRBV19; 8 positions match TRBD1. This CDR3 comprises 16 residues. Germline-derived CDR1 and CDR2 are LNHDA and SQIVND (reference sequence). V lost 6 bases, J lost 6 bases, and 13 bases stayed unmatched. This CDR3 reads CASSNRGTVVSQPQHF. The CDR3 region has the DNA TGTGCCAGTAGCAACAGGGGGACCGTGGTGAGTCAGCCCCAGCATTTT.

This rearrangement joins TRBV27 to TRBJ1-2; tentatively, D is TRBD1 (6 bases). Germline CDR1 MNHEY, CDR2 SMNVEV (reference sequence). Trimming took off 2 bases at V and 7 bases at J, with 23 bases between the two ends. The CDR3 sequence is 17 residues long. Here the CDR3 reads CASSLGPSGGADLGYTF. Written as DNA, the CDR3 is TGTGCCAGCAGTTTAGGACCCTCGGGGGGCGCCGATCTTGGCTACACCTTC.

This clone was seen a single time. CDR3 bases: TGTGCCAGCAGCCAAGGAGGGATTGGTCCCTACGAGCAGTACTTC. The encoded protein is CASSQGGIGPYEQYF. This chain joins TRBV14 and TRBJ2-7; the D gene is possibly TRBD2 (5 bases). V lost 1 base and J lost 2, with 12 bases in between. Germline CDR1 is SGHDN and CDR2 is FVKESK. The CDR3 contains 15 residues.

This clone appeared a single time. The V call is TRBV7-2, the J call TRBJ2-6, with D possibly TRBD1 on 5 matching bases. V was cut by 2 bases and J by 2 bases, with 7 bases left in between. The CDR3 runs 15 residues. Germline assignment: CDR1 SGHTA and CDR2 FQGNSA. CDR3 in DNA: TGTGCCAGCAGCTTACAGGGAACTGGGGCCAACGTCCTGACTTTC. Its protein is CASSLQGTGANVLTF.

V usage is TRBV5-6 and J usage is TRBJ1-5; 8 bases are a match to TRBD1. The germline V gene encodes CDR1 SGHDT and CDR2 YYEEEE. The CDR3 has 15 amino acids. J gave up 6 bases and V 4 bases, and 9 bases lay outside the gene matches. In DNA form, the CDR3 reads TGTGCCAGCAGCAGCGGACAGGGTGGAGGTCAGCCCCAGCATTTT. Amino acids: CASSSGQGGGQPQHF.

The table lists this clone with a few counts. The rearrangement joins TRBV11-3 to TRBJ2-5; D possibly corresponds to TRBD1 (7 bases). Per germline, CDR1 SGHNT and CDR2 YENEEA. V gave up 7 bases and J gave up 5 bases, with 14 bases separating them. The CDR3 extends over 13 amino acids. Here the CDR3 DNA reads TGTGCCAGCAACGGAGGGGGCTTGGAGACCCAGTACTTC. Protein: CASNGGGLETQYF.

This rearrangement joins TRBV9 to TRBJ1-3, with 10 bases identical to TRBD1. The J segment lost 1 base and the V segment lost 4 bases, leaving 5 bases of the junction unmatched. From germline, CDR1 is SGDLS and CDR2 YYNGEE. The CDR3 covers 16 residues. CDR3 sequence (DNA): TGTGCCAGCAGCCCCTGGACAGGGGGGTCTGGAAACACCATATATTTT. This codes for CASSPWTGGSGNTIYF.

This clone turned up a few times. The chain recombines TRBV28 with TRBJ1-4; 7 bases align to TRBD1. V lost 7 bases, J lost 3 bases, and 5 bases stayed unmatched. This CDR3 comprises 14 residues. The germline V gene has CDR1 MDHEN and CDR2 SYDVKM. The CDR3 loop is CASTPGGANEKLFF. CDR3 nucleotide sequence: TGTGCCAGCACACCAGGGGGAGCTAATGAAAAACTGTTTTTT. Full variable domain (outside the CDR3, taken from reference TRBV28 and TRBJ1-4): DVKVTQSSRYLVKRTGEKVFLECVQDMDHENMFWYRQDPGLGLRLIYFSYDVKMKEKGDIPEGYSVSREKKERFSLILESASTNQTSMYLCASTPGGANEKLFFGSGTQLSVL.

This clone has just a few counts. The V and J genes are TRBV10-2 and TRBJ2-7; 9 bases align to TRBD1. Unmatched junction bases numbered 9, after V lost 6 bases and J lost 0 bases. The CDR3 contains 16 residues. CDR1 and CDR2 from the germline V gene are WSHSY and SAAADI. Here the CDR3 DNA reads TGCGCCAGCAGATATACCGGGACAGGGAGCTCCTACGAGCAGTACTTC. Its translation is CASRYTGTGSSYEQYF.

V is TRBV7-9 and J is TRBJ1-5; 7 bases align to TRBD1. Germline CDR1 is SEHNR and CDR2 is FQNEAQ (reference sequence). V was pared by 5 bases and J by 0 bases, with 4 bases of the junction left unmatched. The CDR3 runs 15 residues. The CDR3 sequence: CASSPTGSSNQPQHF. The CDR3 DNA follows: TGTGCCAGCAGCCCGACAGGGAGTAGCAATCAGCCCCAGCATTTT.

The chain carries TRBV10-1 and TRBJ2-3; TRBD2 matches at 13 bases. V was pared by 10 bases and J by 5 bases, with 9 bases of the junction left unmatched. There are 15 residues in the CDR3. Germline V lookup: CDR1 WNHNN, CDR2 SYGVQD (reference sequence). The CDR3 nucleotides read TGCGCCACCCCGTCGGGACTAGCGGGAAGAGATACGCAGTATTTT. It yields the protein CATPSGLAGRDTQYF.

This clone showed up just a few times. CDR3 DNA: TGTGCCAGCAGCTTAGACAGGACGCCCCAGCATTTT. Encoded protein: CASSLDRTPQHF. The rearrangement joins TRBV7-9 to TRBJ1-5; D might be TRBD1 (5 bases). The CDR3 covers 12 residues. The V and J ends lost 1 base and 9 bases respectively, with 7 bases between them. Germline V gene sequence: CDR1 SEHNR, CDR2 FQNEAQ (reference sequence).

Written as DNA, the CDR3 is TGTGCCAGCAGCCTGGACTCGAACACCGGGGAGCTGTTTTTT. This codes for CASSLDSNTGELFF. The chain has TRBV2 and TRBJ2-2; tentatively, D is TRBD2 (5 bases). The CDR3 length is 14 residues. V shed 6 bases and J shed 0 bases, with 8 bases lying between them. Per the germline V gene, CDR1 is SNHLY and CDR2 is FYNNEI.